The entry below describes one TCR beta chain. Germline CDR1 LNHNV, CDR2 YYDKDF (reference sequence). The CDR3 loop spans 15 amino acids. With V trimmed by 3 bases and J by 3 bases, 6 bases remained unmatched. These data come from a study of blood T cell repertoires in COVID-19. Whole-study context: The cDNA or gDNA used as material had been derived from T cells, B-cell-depleted T cells, or PBMCs.

Cohorts were determined from participant-reported clinical history. Authors' analysis steps: Estimation of nucleated cell counts was performed using reference gene primer amplification. Clones were sequenced by immunoSEQ multiplex PCR, and TCRdb holds only the in-frame ones, with some missing. V and J calls and clone size are those listed in that table; D and trimming were worked out from the DNA. The table lists around 250,000 clones, approximately 90% of them singletons, with roughly 4.3% in the top ten. This clonotype was obtained from a young woman with acute COVID-19. This rearrangement joins TRBV15 to TRBJ1-1, with TRBD1 matching over 8 bases. What was sequenced was PBMCs or T cells enriched from blood (not recorded which). DNA of the CDR3: TGTGCCACCAGCAGTCCCGGACAGGGCTACACTGAAGCTTTCTTT. It translates to CATSSPGQGYTEAFF.